The present T cell receptor (beta chain) was sequenced within a study of identical twins. Each cDNA held unique molecular identifiers, and template switching gave it a universal primer site. TCRdb itself ran the 5' RACE reads through MiXCR, one entry per CDR3 protein. The sample carries about 660,000 distinct CDR3 sequences, 8.6% recorded once. The CDR3 has 15 amino acids. V lost 4 bases and J 2 bases, leaving 13 bases between the germline ends. Germline-derived CDR1 and CDR2 are SGHDT and YYEEEE. This clonotype was counted only a few times. These data were also filed under a second study, of yellow fever vaccine responses in identical twins.

This clonotype was obtained from a young woman in good health. This rearrangement joins TRBV5-6 to TRBJ2-1; possible D gene TRBD1, 6 bases. Source material: PBMCs. CDR3 region: CASSRDTRTYNEQFF. The CDR3 DNA reads as TGTGCCAGCAGCCGGGACACCCGGACCTACAATGAGCAGTTCTTC.